Shown below are 2 T cell receptor beta chains from a single sample sequenced in a study of shared clonotypes between healthy human individuals. Naive CD8 populations comprised CD45RO-negative cells positively selected for CCR7, excluding terminally differentiated effector memory CD45RA+ cells. TCRdb's copy holds only in-frame clones and misses some; the assay was immunoSEQ multiplex PCR. The table has 1.5 million to 2.5 million clones, over 85% seen once; the top ten hold 0.95% to 1.5%. Sequencing input: naive CD8+ T cells sorted from blood. The source of these receptors is a young man in good health.

V and J are TRBV6-5 and TRBJ2-5; D might be TRBD2 (5 bases). Germline CDR1 is MNHEY and CDR2 is SVGAGI. The CDR3 contains 14 residues. V lost 5 bases, J lost 1 base, and 11 bases lay in between. The CDR3 DNA is TGTGCCAGCAGTCCCGGACTTGTCCAAGAGACCCAGTACTTC. Its protein product is CASSPGLVQETQYF.

The chain employs TRBV5-4 and TRBJ2-7; TRBD1 or TRBD2 may be the D gene (5 bases each). The germline V gene encodes CDR1 SGHNT and CDR2 YYREEE (reference sequence). Trimming removed 5 bases at V and 6 bases at J, with 15 bases between. This CDR3 contains 13 residues. CDR3: CASSPGTAGEQYF. In DNA, the CDR3 is TGTGCCAGCAGTCCAGGGACGGCCGGCGAGCAGTACTTC.